This T cell receptor beta chain was recorded in a study of blood T cells in healthy people across ages. Alongside a J-beta primer mix, a sample-barcoded 5' primer served in a second PCR lasting about 6 to 12 cycles. Using its own MiXCR run on the 5' RACE reads, TCRdb lists one record per CDR3 protein. This table has some 900,000 distinct CDR3 sequences, about 48% appearing once. This CDR3 has 13 amino acids. The germline CDR1 and CDR2 sequences are SGHTA and FQGNSA. V was clipped by 5 bases and J by 8 bases; unmatched bases: 5. This rearrangement joins TRBV7-2 to TRBJ1-4, with 7 bases lining up with TRBD1. Material: blood. The sequence was collected from a man aged 25-45 years in good health. In nucleotides, the CDR3 is TGTGCCAGCAGCGCAGGGGGGCGGGAAAAACTGTTTTTT. Its protein is CASSAGGREKLFF.